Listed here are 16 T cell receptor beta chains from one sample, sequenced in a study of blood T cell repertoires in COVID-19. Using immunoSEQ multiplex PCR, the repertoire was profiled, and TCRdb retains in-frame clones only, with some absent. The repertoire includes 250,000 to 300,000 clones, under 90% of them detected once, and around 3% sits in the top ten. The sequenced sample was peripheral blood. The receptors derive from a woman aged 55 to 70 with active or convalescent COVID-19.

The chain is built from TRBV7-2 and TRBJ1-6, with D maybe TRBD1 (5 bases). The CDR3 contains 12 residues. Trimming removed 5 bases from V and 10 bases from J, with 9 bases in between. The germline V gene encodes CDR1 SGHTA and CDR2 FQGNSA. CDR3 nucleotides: TGTGCCAGCAGCCTGGGGCCGTCACCCCTCCACTTT. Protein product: CASSLGPSPLHF.

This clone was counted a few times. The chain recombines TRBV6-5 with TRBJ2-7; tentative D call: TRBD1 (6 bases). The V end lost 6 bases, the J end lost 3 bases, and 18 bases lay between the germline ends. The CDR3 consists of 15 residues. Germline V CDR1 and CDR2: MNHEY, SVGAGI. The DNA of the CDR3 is TGTGCCAGCAGCCAGGGACACAGAGGAGACTACGAGCAGTACTTC. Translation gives CASSQGHRGDYEQYF.

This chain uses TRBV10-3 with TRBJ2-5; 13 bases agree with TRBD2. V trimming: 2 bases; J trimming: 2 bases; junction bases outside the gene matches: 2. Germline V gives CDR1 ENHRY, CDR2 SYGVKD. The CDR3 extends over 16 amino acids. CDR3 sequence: CAISEKGLAGQETQYF. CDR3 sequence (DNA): TGTGCCATCAGTGAGAAGGGACTAGCGGGACAAGAGACCCAGTACTTC.

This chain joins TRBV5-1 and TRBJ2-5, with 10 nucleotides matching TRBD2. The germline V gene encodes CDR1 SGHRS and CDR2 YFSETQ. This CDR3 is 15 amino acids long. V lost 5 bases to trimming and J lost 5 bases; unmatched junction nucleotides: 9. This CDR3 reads CASSERGGSRETQYF. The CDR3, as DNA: TGCGCCAGCAGTGAGCGGGGGGGCTCACGGGAGACCCAGTACTTC.

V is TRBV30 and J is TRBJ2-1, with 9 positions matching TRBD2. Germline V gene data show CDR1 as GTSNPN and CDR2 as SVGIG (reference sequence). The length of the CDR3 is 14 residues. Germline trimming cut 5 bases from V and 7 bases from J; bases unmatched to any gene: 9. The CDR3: CAWVGAGGKNEQFF. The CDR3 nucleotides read TGTGCCTGGGTAGGAGCGGGGGGTAAAAATGAGCAGTTCTTC.

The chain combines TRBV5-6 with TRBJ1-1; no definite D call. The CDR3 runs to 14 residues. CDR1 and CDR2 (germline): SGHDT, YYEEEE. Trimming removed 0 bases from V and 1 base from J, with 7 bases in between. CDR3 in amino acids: CASSLDLANTEAFF. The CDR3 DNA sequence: TGTGCCAGCAGCTTGGATTTAGCGAACACTGAAGCTTTCTTT.

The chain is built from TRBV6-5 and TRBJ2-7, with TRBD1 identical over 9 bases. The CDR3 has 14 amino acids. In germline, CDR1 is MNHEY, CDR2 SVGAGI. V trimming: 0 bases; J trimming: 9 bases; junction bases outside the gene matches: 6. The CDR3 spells CASSYSGQGASQYF. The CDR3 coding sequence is TGTGCCAGCAGTTACTCGGGACAGGGCGCCTCGCAGTACTTC.

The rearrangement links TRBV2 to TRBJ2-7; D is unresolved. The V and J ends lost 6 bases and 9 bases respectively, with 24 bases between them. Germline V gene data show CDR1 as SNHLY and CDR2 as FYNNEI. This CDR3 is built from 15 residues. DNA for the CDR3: TGTGCCAGCAGGCCTGGATTCGTCTCCGCTCTAGGGCAGTACTTC. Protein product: CASRPGFVSALGQYF.

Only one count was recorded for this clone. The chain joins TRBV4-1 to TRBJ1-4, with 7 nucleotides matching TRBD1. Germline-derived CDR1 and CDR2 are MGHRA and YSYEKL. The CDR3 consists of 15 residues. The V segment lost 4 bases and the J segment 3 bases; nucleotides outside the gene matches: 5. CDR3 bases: TGCGCCAGCAGCCCATCGACAGGGTCTAATGAAAAACTGTTTTTT. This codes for CASSPSTGSNEKLFF.

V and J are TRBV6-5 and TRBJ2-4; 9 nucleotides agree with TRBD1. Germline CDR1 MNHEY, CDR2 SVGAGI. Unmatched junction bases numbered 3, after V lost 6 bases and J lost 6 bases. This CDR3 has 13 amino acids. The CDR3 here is CASRDRGGNIQYF. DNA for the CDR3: TGTGCCAGCAGGGACAGGGGAGGAAACATTCAGTACTTC.

DNA for the CDR3: TGTGCCAGCAGTCCCCTCAGTGGGGGGACGTCCCCCCTCCACTTT. Translating gives CASSPLSGGTSPLHF. V usage is TRBV28 and J usage is TRBJ1-6; TRBD1 might be the D (5 bases). Germline values: CDR1 MDHEN, CDR2 SYDVKM. V lost 5 bases and J 13 bases, leaving 21 bases between the germline ends. This CDR3 spans 15 amino acids.

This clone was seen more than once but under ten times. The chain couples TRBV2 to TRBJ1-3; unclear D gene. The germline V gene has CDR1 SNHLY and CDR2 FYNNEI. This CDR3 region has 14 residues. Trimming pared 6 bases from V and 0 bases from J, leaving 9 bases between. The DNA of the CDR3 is TGTGCCAGCAGGCCGGGGTCCTCTGGAAACACCATATATTTT. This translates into CASRPGSSGNTIYF.

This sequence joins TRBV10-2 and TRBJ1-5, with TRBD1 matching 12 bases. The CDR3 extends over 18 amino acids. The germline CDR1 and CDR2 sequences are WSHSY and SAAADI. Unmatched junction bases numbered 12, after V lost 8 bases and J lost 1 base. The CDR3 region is CASGSGTGGYQSNQPQHF. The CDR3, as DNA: TGCGCCAGCGGCTCCGGGACAGGGGGCTATCAAAGCAATCAGCCCCAGCATTTT.

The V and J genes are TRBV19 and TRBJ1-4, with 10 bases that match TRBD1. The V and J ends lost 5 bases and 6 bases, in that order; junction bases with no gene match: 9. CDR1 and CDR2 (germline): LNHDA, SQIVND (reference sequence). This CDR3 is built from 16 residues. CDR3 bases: TGTGCCAGTAGTGAAACGTCGGACAGGGGGGATGAAAAACTGTTTTTT. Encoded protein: CASSETSDRGDEKLFF.

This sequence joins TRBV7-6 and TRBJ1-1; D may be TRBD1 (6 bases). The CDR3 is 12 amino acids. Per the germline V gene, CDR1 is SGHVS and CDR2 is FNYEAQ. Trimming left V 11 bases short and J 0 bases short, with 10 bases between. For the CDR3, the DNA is TGTGCCGTCGACAGGTTGAACACTGAAGCTTTCTTT. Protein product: CAVDRLNTEAFF.

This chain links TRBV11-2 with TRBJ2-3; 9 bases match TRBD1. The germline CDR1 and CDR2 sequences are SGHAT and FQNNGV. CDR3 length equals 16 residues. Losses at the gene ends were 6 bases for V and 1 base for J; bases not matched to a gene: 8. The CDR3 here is CASSRDRAGGTDTQYF. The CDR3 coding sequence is TGTGCCAGCAGTAGGGACAGGGCAGGGGGCACAGATACGCAGTATTTT.